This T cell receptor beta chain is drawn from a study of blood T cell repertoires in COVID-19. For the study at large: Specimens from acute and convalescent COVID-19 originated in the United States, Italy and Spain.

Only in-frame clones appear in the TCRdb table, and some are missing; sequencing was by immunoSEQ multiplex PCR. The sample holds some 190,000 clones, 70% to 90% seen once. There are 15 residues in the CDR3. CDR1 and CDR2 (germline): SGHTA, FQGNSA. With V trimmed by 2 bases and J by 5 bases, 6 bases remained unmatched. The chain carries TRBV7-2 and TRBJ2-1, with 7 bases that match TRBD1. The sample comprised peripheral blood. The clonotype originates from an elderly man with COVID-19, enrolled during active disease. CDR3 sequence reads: CASSLRGQGNNEQFF. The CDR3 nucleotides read TGTGCCAGCAGCTTAAGGGGGCAGGGTAACAATGAGCAGTTCTTC.